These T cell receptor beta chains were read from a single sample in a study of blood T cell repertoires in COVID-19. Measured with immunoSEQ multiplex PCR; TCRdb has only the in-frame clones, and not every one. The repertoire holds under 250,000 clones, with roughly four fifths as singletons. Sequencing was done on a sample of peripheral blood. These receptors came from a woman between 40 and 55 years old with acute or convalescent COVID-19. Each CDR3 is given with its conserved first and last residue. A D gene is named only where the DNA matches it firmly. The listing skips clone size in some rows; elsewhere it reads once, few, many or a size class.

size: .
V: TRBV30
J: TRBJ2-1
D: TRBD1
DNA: TGTGCCTGGGGGACAGGGTCCGTGAGCTACAATGAGCAGTTCTTC
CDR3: CAWGTGSVSYNEQFF

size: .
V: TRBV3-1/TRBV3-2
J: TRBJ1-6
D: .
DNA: TGTGCCAGCAGCCAGGACTTTTTACGTTCACCCCTCCACTTT
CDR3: CASSQDFLRSPLHF

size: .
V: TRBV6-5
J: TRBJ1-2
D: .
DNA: TGTGCCAGCAGTTTCTCCGGGACAATCTATGGCTACACCTTC
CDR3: CASSFSGTIYGYTF

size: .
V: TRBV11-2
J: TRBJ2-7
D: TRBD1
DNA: TGTGCCAGCAGCTGGACACAGGGGTACGAGCAGTACTTC
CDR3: CASSWTQGYEQYF

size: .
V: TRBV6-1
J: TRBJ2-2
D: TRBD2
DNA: TGTGCCAGCAGTGTGGTCGGTCCGGGACTAGCGGGAGGAGCCGGGGAGCTGTTTTTT
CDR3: CASSVVGPGLAGGAGELFF

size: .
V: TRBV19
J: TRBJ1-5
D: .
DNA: TGTGCCAGTAGACCGCAGGGAGGGGGGGGTCAGCCCCAGCATTTT
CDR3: CASRPQGGGGQPQHF

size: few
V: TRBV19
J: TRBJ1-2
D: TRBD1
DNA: TGTGCCAGTAGAACAGGGGGCCAGGGTTCTAACTATGGCTACACCTTC
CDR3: CASRTGGQGSNYGYTF

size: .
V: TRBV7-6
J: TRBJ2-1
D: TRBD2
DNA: TGTGCCAGCAGCCGCGGGACTAGCGGGTATAGTGAGCAGTTCTTC
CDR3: CASSRGTSGYSEQFF

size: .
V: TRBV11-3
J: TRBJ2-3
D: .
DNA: TGTGCCAGCAGCTTAGGCGGCCCCACAGATACGCAGTATTTT
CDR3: CASSLGGPTDTQYF

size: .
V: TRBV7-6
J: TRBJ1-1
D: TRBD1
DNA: TGTGCCAGCAGCTCCTACGTCCCGGGACAGGGGAGAGCTTTCTTT
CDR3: CASSSYVPGQGRAFF

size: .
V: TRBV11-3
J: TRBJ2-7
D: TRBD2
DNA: TGTGCCAGCAGCTTAGATGGTCGCGGGGGAGACTACGAGCAGTACTTC
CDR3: CASSLDGRGGDYEQYF

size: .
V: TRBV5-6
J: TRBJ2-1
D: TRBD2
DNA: TGTGCCAGCAGCTGGGGGACTAACTACAATGAGCAGTTCTTC
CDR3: CASSWGTNYNEQFF

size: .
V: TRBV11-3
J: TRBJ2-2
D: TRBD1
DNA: TGTGCCAGCAGCTTTCGACAGGGGCGGGACACCGGGGAGCTGTTTTTT
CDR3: CASSFRQGRDTGELFF

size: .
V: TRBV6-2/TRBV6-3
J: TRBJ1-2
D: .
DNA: TGTGCCAGCAGTCGGACCCGTGGGGGGACGAGGTATGGCTACACCTTC
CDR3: CASSRTRGGTRYGYTF

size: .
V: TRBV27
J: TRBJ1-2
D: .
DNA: TGTGCCAGCAACCCACTGGGAGGGACCCTTAACTATGGCTACACCTTC
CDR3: CASNPLGGTLNYGYTF

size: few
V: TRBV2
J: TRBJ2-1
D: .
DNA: TGTGCCAGCAGTGATGAGGGAGACAATGAGCAGTTCTTC
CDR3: CASSDEGDNEQFF

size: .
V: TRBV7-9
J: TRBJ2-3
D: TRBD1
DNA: TGTGCCAGCAGCTTACCCCGGACAGGCCCTCGCACAGATACGCAGTATTTT
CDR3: CASSLPRTGPRTDTQYF

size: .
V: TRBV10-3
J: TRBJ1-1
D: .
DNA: TGTGCCATCAGTGCCCAGGGGAACACTGAAGCTTTCTTT
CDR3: CAISAQGNTEAFF

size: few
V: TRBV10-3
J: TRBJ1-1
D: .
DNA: TGTGCCACCGCATTCTCGGGGCGGGGGAACACTGAAGCTTTCTTT
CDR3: CATAFSGRGNTEAFF

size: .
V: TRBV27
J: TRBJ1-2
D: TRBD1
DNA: TGTGCCAGCAGAGGTCAGGGGGTCTATGGCTACACCTTC
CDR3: CASRGQGVYGYTF

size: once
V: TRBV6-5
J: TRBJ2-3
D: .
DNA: TGTGCCAGTCGACCACTAGATAGTAAAACGCAGTATTTT
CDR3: CASRPLDSKTQYF

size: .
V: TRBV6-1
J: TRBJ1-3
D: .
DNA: TGTGCCAGCAGTGAAACGCTAGCTTCCGGGCAGGCCGCCTCTGGAAACACCATATATTTT
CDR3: CASSETLASGQAASGNTIYF

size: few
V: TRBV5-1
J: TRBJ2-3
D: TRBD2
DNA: TGCGCCAGCAGCCTCCGGGGGGTTAGCACAGATACGCAGTATTTT
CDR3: CASSLRGVSTDTQYF

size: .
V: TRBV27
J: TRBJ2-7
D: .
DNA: TGTGCCAGCAGGTCTGACAGTTACGAGCAGTACTTC
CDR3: CASRSDSYEQYF

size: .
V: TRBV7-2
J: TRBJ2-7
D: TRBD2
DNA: TGTGCCAGCAGCTTCTTCGTGTTAGCGGGGGCAAAATCCTACGAGCAGTACTTC
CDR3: CASSFFVLAGAKSYEQYF

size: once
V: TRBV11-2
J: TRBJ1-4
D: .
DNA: TGTGCCAGCAGAACAGGGATGGGAGAAAAACTGTTTTTT
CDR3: CASRTGMGEKLFF

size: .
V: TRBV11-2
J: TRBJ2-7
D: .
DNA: TGTGCCAGCAGCCCCCCGTCCTACGAGCAGTACTTC
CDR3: CASSPPSYEQYF

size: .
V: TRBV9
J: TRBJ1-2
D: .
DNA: TGTGCCAGCAGCGGGAGGACAGCCGGGCTCTATGGCTACACCTTC
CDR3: CASSGRTAGLYGYTF

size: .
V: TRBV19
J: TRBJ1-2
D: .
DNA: TGTGCCAGTACTGGCCCACCGCTTATCTATGGCTACACCTTC
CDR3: CASTGPPLIYGYTF

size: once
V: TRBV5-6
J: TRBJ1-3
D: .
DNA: TGTGCCAGCAGTTTCCCTGAGGCAGGGGGAAACACCATATATTTT
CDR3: CASSFPEAGGNTIYF

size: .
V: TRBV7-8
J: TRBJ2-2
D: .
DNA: TGTGCCAGCGGATTTGCAGGGGGGCAAACCGGGGAGCTGTTTTTT
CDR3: CASGFAGGQTGELFF

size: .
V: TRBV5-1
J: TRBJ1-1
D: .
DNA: TGCGCCAGCAGCTTGGCACAGAACACTGAAGCTTTCTTT
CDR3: CASSLAQNTEAFF

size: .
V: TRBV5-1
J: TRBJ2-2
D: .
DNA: TGCGCCAGCAGAAAAAGCTCCGGGGAGCTGTTTTTT
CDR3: CASRKSSGELFF

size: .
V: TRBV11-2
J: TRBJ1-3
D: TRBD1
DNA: TGTGCCAGCAGCTTCAGGACAGGCTCTGGAAACACCATATATTTT
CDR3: CASSFRTGSGNTIYF

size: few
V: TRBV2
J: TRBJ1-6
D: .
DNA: TGTGCCAGTAGTGGCGGAATGAATTCACCCCTCCACTTT
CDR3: CASSGGMNSPLHF

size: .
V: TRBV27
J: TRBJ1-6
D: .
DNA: TGTGCCAGCAGACGAGGCTCCTATAATTCACCCCTCCACTTT
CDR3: CASRRGSYNSPLHF

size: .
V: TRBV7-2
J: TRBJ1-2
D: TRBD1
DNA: TGTGCCAGCAGCCCTGCCCCGTACCGGGACAGACATAACTATGGCTACACCTTC
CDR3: CASSPAPYRDRHNYGYTF

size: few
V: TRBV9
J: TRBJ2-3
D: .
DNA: TGTGCCAGCAGCGCCGTTACAGATACGCAGTATTTT
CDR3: CASSAVTDTQYF

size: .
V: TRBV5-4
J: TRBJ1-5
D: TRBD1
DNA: TGTGCCAGCAGCTTGGACCGACAGGGGCTCAATCAGCCCCAGCATTTT
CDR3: CASSLDRQGLNQPQHF

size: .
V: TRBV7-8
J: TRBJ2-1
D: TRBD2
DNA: TGTGCCAGCAGCTTAGAGCCGATACTAGCGGGACCCGCGTACAATGAGCAGTTCTTC
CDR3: CASSLEPILAGPAYNEQFF

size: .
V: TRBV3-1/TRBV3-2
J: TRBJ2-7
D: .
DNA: TGTGCCAGCAGCCAAGAGGCTAGAAACGAGCAGTACTTC
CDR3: CASSQEARNEQYF

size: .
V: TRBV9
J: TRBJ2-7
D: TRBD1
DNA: TGTGCCAGCAGCCCCCGTGGGGACAGGGGTTACGAGCAGTACTTC
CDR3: CASSPRGDRGYEQYF

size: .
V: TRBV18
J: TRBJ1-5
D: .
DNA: TGTGCCAGCTCACCCTCCCGGTTCAGCAATCAGCCCCAGCATTTT
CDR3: CASSPSRFSNQPQHF

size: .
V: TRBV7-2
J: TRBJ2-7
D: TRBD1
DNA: TGTGCCAGCAGCCAAGACAGGGCTTCCTACGAGCAGTACTTC
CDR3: CASSQDRASYEQYF

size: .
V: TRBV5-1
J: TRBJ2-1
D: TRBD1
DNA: TGCGCCAGCAGCCCGGGACAGGGGGCAGGGTATGAGCAGTTCTTC
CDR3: CASSPGQGAGYEQFF

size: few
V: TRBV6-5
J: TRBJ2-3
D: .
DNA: TGTGCCAGCAGTTCGGACTTCACAGATACGCAGTATTTT
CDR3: CASSSDFTDTQYF

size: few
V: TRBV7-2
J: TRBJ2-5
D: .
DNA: TGTGCCAGCAGCTTAGCCGGGACAAGGTCCATAGAGACCCAGTACTTC
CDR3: CASSLAGTRSIETQYF

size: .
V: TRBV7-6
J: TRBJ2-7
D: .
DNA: TGTGCCAGCACCCAAGGGGCGGGGAAAAGCGAGCAGTACTTC
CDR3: CASTQGAGKSEQYF

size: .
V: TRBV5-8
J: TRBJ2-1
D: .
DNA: TGTGCCAGCAGCTTGGCCTGGGGCAGACACAATGAGCAGTTCTTC
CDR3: CASSLAWGRHNEQFF

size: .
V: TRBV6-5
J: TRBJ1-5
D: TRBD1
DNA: TGTGCCAGCTTAGACAGGGACGGTCAGCCCCAGCATTTT
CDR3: CASLDRDGQPQHF

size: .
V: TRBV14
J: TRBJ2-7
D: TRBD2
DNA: TGTGCCAGCAGCCACATACCGGGCCGCTATTGGGAGGGGCAGTACTTC
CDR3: CASSHIPGRYWEGQYF

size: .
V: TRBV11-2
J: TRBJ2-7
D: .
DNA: TGTGCCAGCAGCTTAGGCGGGATCGAGCAGTACTTC
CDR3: CASSLGGIEQYF